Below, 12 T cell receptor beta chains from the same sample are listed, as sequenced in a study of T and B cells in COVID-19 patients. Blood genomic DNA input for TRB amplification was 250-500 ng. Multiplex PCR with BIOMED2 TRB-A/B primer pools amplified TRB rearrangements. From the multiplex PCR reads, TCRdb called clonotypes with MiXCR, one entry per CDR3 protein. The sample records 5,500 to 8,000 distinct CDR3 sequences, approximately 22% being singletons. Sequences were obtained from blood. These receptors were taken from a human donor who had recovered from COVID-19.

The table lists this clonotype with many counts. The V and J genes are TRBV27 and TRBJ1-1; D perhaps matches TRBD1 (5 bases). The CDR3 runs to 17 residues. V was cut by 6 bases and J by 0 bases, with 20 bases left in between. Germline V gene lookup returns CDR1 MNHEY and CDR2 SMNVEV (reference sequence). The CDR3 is CASSRSMGDLMNTEAFF. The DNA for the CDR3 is TGTGCCAGCAGCCGTTCAATGGGGGACCTCATGAACACTGAAGCTTTCTTT.

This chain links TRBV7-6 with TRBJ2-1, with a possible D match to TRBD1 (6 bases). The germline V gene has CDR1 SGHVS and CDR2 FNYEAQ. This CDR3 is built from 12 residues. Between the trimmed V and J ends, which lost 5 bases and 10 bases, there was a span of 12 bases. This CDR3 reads CASSNRVWEQFF. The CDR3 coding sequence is TGTGCCAGCAGCAACAGGGTTTGGGAGCAGTTCTTC.

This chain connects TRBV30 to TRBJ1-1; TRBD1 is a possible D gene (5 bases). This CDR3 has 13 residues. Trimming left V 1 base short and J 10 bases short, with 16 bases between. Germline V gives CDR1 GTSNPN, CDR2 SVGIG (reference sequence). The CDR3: CAWSEFRQGVAFF. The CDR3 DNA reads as TGTGCCTGGAGTGAATTTAGGCAGGGAGTAGCTTTCTTT. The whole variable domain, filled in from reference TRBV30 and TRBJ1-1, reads SQTIHQWPATLVQPVGSPLSLECTVEGTSNPNLYWYRQAAGRGLQLLFYSVGIGQISSEVPQNLSASRPQDRQFILSSKKLLLSDSGFYLCAWSEFRQGVAFFGQGTRLTVV.

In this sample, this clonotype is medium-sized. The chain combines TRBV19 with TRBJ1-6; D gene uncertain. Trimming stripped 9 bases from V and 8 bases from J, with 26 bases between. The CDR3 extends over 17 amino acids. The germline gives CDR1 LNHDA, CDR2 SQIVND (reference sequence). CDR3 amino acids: CASGEGLGRGIDSPLHF. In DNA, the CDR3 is TGTGCCAGCGGCGAAGGGTTGGGCCGGGGAATAGATTCACCCCTCCACTTT.

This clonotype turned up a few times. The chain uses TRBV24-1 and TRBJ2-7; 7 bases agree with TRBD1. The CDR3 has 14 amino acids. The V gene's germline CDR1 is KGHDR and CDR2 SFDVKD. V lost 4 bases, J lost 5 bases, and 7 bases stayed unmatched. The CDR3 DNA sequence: TGTGCCACCAGTGACCCCGGGACAGCAAACGAGCAGTACTTC. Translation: CATSDPGTANEQYF.

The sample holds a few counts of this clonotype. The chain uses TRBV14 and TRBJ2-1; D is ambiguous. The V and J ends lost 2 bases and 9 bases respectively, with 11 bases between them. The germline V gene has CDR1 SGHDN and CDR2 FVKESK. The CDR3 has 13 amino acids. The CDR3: CASSQFGLAEQFF. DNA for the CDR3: TGTGCCAGCAGCCAATTCGGGCTCGCTGAGCAGTTCTTC.

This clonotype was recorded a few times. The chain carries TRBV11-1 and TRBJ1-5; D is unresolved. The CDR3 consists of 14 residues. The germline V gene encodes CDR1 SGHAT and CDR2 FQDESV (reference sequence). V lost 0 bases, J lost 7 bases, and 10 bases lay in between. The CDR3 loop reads CASSLASGFQPQHF. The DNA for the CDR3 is TGTGCCAGCAGCTTAGCGAGCGGGTTCCAGCCCCAGCATTTT.

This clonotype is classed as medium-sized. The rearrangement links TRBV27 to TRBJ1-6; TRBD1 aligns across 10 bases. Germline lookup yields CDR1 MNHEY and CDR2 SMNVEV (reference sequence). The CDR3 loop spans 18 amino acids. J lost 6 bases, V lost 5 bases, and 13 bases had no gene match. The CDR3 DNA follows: TGTGCCAGCAGTCCTACCCGGGACAGGGGCCACGGTAATTCACCCCTCCACTTT. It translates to CASSPTRDRGHGNSPLHF.

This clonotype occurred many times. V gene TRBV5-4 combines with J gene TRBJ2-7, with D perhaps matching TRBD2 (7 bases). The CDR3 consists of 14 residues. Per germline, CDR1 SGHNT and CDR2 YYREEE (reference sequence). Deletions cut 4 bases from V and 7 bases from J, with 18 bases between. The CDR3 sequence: CASSQRAGAREQYF. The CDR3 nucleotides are TGTGCCAGCAGCCAACGCGCGGGGGCGAGGGAGCAGTACTTC. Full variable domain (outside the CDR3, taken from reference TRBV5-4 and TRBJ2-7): ETGVTQSPTHLIKTRGQQVTLRCSSQSGHNTVSWYQQALGQGPQFIFQYYREEENGRGNFPPRFSGLQFPNYSSELNVNALELDDSALYLCASSQRAGAREQYFGPGTRLTVT.

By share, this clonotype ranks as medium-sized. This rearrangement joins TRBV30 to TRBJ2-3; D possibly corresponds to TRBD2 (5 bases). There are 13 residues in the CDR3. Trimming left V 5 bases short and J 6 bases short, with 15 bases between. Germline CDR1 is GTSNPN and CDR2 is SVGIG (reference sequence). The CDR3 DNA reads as TGTGCCTGGGGCCGATCTAGCAGGGATACGCAGTATTTT. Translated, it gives CAWGRSSRDTQYF. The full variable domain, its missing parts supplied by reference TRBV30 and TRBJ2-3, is SQTIHQWPATLVQPVGSPLSLECTVEGTSNPNLYWYRQAAGRGLQLLFYSVGIGQISSEVPQNLSASRPQDRQFILSSKKLLLSDSGFYLCAWGRSSRDTQYFGPGTRLTVL.

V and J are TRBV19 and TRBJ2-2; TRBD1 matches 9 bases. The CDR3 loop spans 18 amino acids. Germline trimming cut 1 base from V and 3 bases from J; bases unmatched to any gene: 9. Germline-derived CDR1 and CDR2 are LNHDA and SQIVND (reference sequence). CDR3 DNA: TGTGCCAGTAGTATAGTAACGAGTCGGGACAGGGACACCGGGGAGCTGTTTTTT. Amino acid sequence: CASSIVTSRDRDTGELFF.

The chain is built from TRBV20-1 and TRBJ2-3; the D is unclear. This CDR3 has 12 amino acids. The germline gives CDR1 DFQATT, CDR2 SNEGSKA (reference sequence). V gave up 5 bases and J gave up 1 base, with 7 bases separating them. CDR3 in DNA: TGCAGTGCTGAAGAGGGCACAGATACGCAGTATTTT. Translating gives CSAEEGTDTQYF.